This TCR beta chain is drawn from a study of regulatory T cells in long-lasting Graves disease. Study-wide results and caveats: Persistent-disease Graves' patients showed less TCR diversity than new cases.

Construction of TCR beta libraries relied on iRepertoire HTBI primers and on Arm-PCR targeting CDR3 regions. Original processing notes: Taken together, the samples had 50 to 70 TRBV and more than 11 TRBJ segments identified. MiXCR was run by TCRdb on the multiplex PCR reads, yielding one entry per CDR3 protein. TCRdb's processing, not the authors', yielded these V and J calls. The sample shows 430,000 or so distinct CDR3 sequences, around 20% of them seen only once. Stated time point: persistent/refractory GD, antithyroid drugs over 5 years with positive TRAb. From RNA extracted from PBMCs, the TCR library was made. As concerns this clonotype: Antigen specificity is unknown. A much larger clone differs by one base, so this may be a read error.

Germline-derived CDR1 and CDR2 are SGHAT and FQNNGV. The CDR3 contains 15 residues. Trimming took off 5 bases at V and 3 bases at J, with 16 bases between the two ends. This chain uses TRBV11-2 with TRBJ1-1; tentative D call: TRBD1 (5 bases). This sequence originates from a female donor with Graves disease. The sequencing used peripheral blood mononuclear cells (PBMCs), collected when the disease was refractory, from a patient treated with antithyroid drugs. The CDR3 bases are TGTGCCAGCAGCAGCTTCGACAGTATATACACTGAAGCTTTCTTT. As protein: CASSSFDSIYTEAFF. The entire variable domain, with the rest obtained from reference TRBV11-2 and TRBJ1-1, is as follows: EAGVAQSPRYKIIEKRQSVAFWCNPISGHATLYWYQQILGQGPKLLIQFQNNGVVDDSQLPKDRFSAERLKGVDSTLKIQPAKLEDSAVYLCASSSFDSIYTEAFFGQGTRLTVV.